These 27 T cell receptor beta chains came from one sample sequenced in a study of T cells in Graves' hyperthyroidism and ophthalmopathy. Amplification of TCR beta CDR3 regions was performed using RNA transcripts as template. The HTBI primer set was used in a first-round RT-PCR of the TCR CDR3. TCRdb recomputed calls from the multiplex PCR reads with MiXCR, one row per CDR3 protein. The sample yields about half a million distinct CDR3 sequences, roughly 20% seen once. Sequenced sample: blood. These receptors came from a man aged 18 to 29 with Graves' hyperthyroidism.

Here the CDR3 reads CASSEAMTASYEQYF. The CDR3 DNA sequence: TGTGCCAGCAGTGAAGCCATGACAGCCTCCTACGAGCAGTACTTC. The chain is built from TRBV6-1 and TRBJ2-7; TRBD1 might be the D (5 bases). Germline V gives CDR1 MNHNS, CDR2 SASEGT. V was pared by 0 bases and J by 0 bases, with 9 bases between. CDR3 size: 15 residues.

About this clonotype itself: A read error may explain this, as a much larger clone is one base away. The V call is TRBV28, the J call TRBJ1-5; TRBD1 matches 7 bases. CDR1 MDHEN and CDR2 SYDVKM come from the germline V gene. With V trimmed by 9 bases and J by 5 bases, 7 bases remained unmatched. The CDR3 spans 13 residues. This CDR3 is CASAGQAYQPQHF. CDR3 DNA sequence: TGTGCCAGTGCCGGACAGGCGTATCAGCCCCAGCATTTT.

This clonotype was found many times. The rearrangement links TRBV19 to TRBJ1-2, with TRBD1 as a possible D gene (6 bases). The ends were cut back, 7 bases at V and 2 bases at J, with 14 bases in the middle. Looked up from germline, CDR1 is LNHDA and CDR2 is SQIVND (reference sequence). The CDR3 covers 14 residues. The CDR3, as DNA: TGTGCCAGTACCCCCCTTACAGGGAACTATGGCTACACCTTC. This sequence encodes CASTPLTGNYGYTF. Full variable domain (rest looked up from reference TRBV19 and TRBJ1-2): DGGITQSPKYLFRKEGQNVTLSCEQNLNHDAMYWYRQDPGQGLRLIYYSQIVNDFQKGDIAEGYSVSREKKESFPLTVTSAQKNPTAFYLCASTPLTGNYGYTFGSGTRLTVV.

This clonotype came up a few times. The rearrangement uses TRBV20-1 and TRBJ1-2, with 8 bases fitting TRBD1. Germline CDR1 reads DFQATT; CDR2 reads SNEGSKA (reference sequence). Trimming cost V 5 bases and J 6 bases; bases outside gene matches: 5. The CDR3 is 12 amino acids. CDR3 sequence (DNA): TGCAGTGCTCTTGAGACAGGGGATGGCTACACCTTC. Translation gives CSALETGDGYTF.

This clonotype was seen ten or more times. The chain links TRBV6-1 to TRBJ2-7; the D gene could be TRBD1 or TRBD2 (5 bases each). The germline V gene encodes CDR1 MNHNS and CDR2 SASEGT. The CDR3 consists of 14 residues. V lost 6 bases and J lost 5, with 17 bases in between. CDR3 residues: CASSSPRGRNEQYF. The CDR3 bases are TGTGCCAGCAGCAGCCCTCGGGGACGGAACGAGCAGTACTTC.

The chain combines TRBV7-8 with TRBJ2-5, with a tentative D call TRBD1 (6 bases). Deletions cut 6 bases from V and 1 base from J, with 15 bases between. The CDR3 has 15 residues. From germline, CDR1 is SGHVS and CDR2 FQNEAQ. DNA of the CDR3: TGTGCCAGCAGTAGGGGGATAGCAGTCCAAGAGACCCAGTACTTC. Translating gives CASSRGIAVQETQYF.

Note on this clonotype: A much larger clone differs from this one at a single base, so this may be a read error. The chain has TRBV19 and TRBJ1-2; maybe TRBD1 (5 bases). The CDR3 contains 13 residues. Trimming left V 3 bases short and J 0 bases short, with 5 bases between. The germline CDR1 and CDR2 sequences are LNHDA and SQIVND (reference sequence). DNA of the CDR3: TGTGCCAGTAGTATGACAGCTAACTATGGCTACACCTTC. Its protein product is CASSMTANYGYTF.

CDR3: CASSHHSGKETQYF. CDR3 coding DNA: TGTGCCAGCAGTCATCATAGCGGCAAAGAGACCCAGTACTTC. This chain joins TRBV6-2 or TRBV6-3 and TRBJ2-5; tentative D call: TRBD2 (6 bases). The CDR3 is made up of 14 amino acids. The V end lost 5 bases, the J end lost 3 bases, and 13 bases lay between the germline ends. Germline CDR1 and CDR2: MNHEY and SVGEGT.

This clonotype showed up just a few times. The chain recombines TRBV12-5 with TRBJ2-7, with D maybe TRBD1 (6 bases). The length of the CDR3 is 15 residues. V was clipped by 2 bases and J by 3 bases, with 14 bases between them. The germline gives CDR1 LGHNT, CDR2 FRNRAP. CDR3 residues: CASGLYPDRFYEQYF. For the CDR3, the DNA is TGTGCTAGTGGTTTGTACCCGGACAGATTCTACGAGCAGTACTTC.

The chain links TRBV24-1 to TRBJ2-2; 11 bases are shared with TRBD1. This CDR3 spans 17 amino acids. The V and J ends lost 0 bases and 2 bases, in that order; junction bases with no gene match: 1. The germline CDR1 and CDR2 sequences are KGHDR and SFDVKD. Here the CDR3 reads CATSDLGQGANTGELFF. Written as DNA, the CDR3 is TGTGCCACCAGTGATTTGGGACAGGGGGCAAACACCGGGGAGCTGTTTTTT.

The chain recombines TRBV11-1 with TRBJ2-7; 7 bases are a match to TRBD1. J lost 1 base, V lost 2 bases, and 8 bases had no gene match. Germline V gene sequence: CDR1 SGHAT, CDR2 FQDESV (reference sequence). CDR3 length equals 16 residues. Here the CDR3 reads CASSLFVQGVSYEQYF. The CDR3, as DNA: TGTGCCAGCAGCTTATTTGTCCAGGGGGTTTCCTACGAGCAGTACTTC.

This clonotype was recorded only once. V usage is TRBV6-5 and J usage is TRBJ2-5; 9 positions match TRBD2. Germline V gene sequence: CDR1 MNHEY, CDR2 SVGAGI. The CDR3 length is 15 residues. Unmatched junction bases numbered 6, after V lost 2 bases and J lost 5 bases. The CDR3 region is CASSYGTSIIETQYF. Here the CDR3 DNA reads TGTGCCAGCAGTTACGGGACTAGCATCATCGAGACCCAGTACTTC.

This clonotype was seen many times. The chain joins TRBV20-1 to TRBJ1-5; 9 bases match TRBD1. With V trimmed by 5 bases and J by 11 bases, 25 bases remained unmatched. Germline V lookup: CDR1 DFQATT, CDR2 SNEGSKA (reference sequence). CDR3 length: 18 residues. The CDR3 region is CSACPIQGATPMAQAQHF. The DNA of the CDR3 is TGCAGTGCTTGCCCTATACAGGGGGCTACCCCTATGGCACAAGCCCAGCATTTT.

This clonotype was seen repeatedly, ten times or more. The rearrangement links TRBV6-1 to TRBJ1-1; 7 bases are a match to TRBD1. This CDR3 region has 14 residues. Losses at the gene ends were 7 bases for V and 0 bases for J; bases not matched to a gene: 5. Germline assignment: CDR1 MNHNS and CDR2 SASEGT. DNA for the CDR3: TGTGCCAGCACTAGGGACAGCTTGAACACTGAAGCTTTCTTT. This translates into CASTRDSLNTEAFF.

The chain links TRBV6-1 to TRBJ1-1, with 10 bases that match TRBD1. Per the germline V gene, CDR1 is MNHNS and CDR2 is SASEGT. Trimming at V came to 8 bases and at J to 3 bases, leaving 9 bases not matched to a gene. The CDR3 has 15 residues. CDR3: CASAVDRGIDTEAFF. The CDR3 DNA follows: TGTGCCAGCGCGGTGGACAGGGGGATCGACACTGAAGCTTTCTTT.

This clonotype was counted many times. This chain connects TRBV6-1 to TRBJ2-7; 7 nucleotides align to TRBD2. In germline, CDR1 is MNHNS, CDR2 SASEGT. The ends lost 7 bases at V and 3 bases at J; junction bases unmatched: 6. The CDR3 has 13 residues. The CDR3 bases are TGTGCCAGCAAGGGTGGCGGGGGCTACGAGCAGTACTTC. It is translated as CASKGGGGYEQYF.

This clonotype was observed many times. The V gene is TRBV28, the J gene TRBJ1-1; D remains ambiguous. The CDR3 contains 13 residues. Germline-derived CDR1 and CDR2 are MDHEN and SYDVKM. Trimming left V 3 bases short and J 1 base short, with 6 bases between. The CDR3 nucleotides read TGTGCCAGCAGTTTGTGGGGGAACACTGAAGCTTTCTTT. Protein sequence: CASSLWGNTEAFF.

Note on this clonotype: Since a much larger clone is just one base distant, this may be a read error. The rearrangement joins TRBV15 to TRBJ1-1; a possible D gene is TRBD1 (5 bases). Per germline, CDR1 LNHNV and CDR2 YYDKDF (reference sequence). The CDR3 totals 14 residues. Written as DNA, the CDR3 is TGTGACACCAGCAGGACCAGGGCCGGCACTGAAGCTTTCTTT. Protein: CDTSRTRAGTEAFF.

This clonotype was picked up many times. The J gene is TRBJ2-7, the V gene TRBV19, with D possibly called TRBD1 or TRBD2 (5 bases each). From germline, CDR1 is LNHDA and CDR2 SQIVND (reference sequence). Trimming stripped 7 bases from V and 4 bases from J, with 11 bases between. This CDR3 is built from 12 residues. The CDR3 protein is CASTNGGYEQYF. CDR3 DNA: TGTGCCAGTACCAATGGGGGTTACGAGCAGTACTTC. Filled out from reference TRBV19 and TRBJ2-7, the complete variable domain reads DGGITQSPKYLFRKEGQNVTLSCEQNLNHDAMYWYRQDPGQGLRLIYYSQIVNDFQKGDIAEGYSVSREKKESFPLTVTSAQKNPTAFYLCASTNGGYEQYFGPGTRLTVT.

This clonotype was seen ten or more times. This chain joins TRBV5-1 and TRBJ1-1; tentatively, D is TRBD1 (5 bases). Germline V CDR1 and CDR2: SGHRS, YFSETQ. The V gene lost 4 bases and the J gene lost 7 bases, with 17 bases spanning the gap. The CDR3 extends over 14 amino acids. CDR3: CASSAGPTEVEAFF. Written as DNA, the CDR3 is TGCGCCAGCAGCGCGGGACCCACGGAGGTTGAAGCTTTCTTT.

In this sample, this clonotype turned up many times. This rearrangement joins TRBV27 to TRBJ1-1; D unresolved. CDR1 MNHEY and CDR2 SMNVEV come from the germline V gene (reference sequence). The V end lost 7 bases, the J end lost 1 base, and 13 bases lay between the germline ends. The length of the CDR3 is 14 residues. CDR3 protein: CASTPRTANTEAFF. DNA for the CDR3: TGTGCCAGCACCCCGAGGACCGCGAACACTGAAGCTTTCTTT.

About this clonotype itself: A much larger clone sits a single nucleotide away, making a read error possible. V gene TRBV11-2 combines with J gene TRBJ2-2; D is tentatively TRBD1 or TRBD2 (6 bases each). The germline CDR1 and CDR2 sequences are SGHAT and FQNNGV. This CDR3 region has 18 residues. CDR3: CASSPTSVGGPNTGELLF. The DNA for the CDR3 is TGTGCCAGCAGCCCAACCTCGGTGGGGGGCCCCAACACCGGGGAGCTGCTTTTT.

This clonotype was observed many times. CDR3 bases: TGTGCCAGTAGAGCCAGAAGTAAAGAGACCCAGTACTTC. It is translated as CASRARSKETQYF. The chain is built from TRBV19 and TRBJ2-5, with D uncertain. Germline CDR1 LNHDA, CDR2 SQIVND (reference sequence). The V gene lost 6 bases and the J gene lost 3 bases, with 11 bases spanning the gap. This CDR3 is built from 13 residues.

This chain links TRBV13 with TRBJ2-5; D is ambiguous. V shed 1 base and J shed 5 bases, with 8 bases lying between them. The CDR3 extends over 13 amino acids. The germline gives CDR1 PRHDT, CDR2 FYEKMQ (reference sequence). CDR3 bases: TGTGCCAGCAGCTTAGCCGCCTCGGAGACCCAGTACTTC. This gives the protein CASSLAASETQYF.

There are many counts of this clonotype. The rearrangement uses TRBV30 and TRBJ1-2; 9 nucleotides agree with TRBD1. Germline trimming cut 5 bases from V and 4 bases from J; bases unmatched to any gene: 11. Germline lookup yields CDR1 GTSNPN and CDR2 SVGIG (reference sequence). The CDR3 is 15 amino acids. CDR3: CAWGVPGQGPYGYTF. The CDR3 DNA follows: TGTGCCTGGGGGGTTCCGGGACAGGGACCCTATGGCTACACCTTC.

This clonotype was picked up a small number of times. This chain's CDR3 is CASTHRLLINTGELFF. CDR3 DNA sequence: TGTGCCAGCACTCACAGGCTCCTAATTAACACCGGGGAGCTGTTTTTT. The chain employs TRBV6-1 and TRBJ2-2, with a tentative D call TRBD1 (5 bases). The CDR3 is 16 residues long. The V end was cut by 7 bases, the J end by 2 bases, with 17 bases between. CDR1 and CDR2 from the germline V gene are MNHNS and SASEGT.

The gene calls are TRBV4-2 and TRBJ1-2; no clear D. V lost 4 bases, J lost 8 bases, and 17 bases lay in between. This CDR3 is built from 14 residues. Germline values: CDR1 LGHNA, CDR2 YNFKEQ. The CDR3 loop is CASSPVPIGMGYTF. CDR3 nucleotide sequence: TGTGCCAGCAGCCCAGTTCCCATTGGAATGGGCTACACCTTC.